Below, 5 T cell receptor beta chains from the same sample are listed, as sequenced in a study of cytomegalovirus exposure and HLA in healthy donors (dated by TCRdb to between 2016 and 2019). Library creation used the immunoSEQ multiplex PCR assay. For the multiplex PCR, a mixture combining 60 forward primers for TCR Vbeta segments and 13 reverse primers for TCR Jbeta segments was used. TCRdb took over this immuneACCESS table, retaining in-frame rearrangements with V and J assigned. Such tables are incomplete; in checked studies, under half of the missing clones stem from an unresolved V gene, and the remainder is unexplained. The sample includes fewer than 200,000 clones, with approximately 71% observed a single time. About 1.6% of the sample rests with the top ten. Sequencing input: PBMCs. All receptors derive from a girl under 18 in good health and CMV-seronegative.

The chain employs TRBV9 and TRBJ1-2; a weak D match, TRBD1 (5 bases). Germline V gene lookup returns CDR1 SGDLS and CDR2 YYNGEE. The CDR3 is 16 residues long. The germline V and J ends were trimmed by 3 bases and 0 bases, with 15 bases remaining between them. The chain's CDR3 is CASSGGSGPTNYGYTF. The CDR3 DNA sequence: TGTGCCAGCAGCGGCGGTTCAGGGCCCACTAACTATGGCTACACCTTC.

The chain is built from TRBV6-1 and TRBJ2-7, with D uncertain. CDR3 size: 14 residues. The germline gives CDR1 MNHNS, CDR2 SASEGT. V was pared by 0 bases and J by 3 bases, with 9 bases between. The CDR3 here is CASSEATRSYEQYF. The CDR3 bases are TGTGCCAGCAGTGAAGCGACAAGAAGCTACGAGCAGTACTTC.

V is TRBV19 and J is TRBJ1-3; D gene ambiguous. The germline V gene encodes CDR1 LNHDA and CDR2 SQIVND (reference sequence). Trimming cost V 7 bases and J 0 bases, with 13 bases left between them. The CDR3 spans 15 residues. Written as DNA, the CDR3 is TGTGCCAGTACCTCCTCCCCAGGCTCTGGAAACACCATATATTTT. Protein product: CASTSSPGSGNTIYF.

This chain uses TRBV14 with TRBJ1-2; D might be TRBD1 (5 bases). Per the germline V gene, CDR1 is SGHDN and CDR2 is FVKESK. Trimming removed 2 bases from V and 6 bases from J, with 10 bases in between. This CDR3 has 13 residues. This chain's CDR3 is CASSQRLGDGYTF. The CDR3 bases are TGTGCCAGCAGCCAAAGGCTAGGGGATGGCTACACCTTC.

The chain employs TRBV10-3 and TRBJ2-2, with a possible D match to TRBD1 (5 bases). The V and J ends lost 5 bases and 6 bases respectively, with 13 bases between them. The germline V gene encodes CDR1 ENHRY and CDR2 SYGVKD. CDR3 length: 14 amino acids. The CDR3 loop is CAISTGGAAGELFF. The DNA for the CDR3 is TGTGCCATCAGTACGGGTGGGGCTGCCGGGGAGCTGTTTTTT.